The T cell receptor beta chain described here comes from a study of T cell repertoires in cytomegalovirus infection. Study-level information: Based on public TCR beta signatures, there were indications of CMV infection and of a matching HLA type. Findings of the study overall: Carriers of CMV plus the relevant HLA were identified by cumulative public TCR beta family frequency. Ex vivo responses were dominated by HLA-C-restricted CMV-specific TCR beta clonotypes.

This clonotype has at least ten counts. The antigen remains undetermined. The CDR3 spans 14 residues. Trimming took 6 bases from V and 3 from J, leaving 13 bases between them. CDR1 is LGHNT, CDR2 FRNRAP, per germline. TCRdb reprocessed the reads via MiXCR and lists one record per CDR3 protein. The sample has hundreds of thousands of distinct CDR3 sequences, roughly 22% seen once; the top ten hold 15% to 20%. The sequenced sample consisted of CD8+ T cells from PBMCs. The sequence was collected from a human donor in good health (CMV status not recorded). Some clones in this sample may be carry-over from other donors' samples. The rearrangement links TRBV12-5 to TRBJ2-3; D gene uncertain. The CDR3 nucleotides read TGTGCTAGTGGCCCCGGTTTTCTGACAGATACGCAGTATTTT. This translates into CASGPGFLTDTQYF.